The 28 T cell receptor beta chains below were found in one sample sequenced in a study of blood T cell repertoires in COVID-19. Repertoires were generated with immunoSEQ multiplex PCR, while TCRdb's copy carries only in-frame clones and drops some. There are roughly 29,000 clones in the sample; roughly 78% occur only once, and around a fifth lies in the top ten. The sequencing input was peripheral blood. All receptors derive from a boy aged 2 to 10 with active or convalescent COVID-19.

The chain carries TRBV27 and TRBJ1-1, with 8 bases fitting TRBD1. The V gene end was trimmed by 2 bases and the J gene end by 5 bases; junction bases not matched to a gene: 7. The CDR3 is 15 residues long. Germline V gene data show CDR1 as MNHEY and CDR2 as SMNVEV (reference sequence). CDR3 DNA: TGTGCCAGCAGTTTAAGACAGGGGAGGGAAACTGAAGCTTTCTTT. It specifies CASSLRQGRETEAFF.

This clone has only a few counts. V gene TRBV2 combines with J gene TRBJ1-5; TRBD1 matches 8 bases. Germline assignment: CDR1 SNHLY and CDR2 FYNNEI. The CDR3 spans 14 residues. The junction had 8 bases not matched to a gene; V was cut back by 6 bases and J by 7 bases. The CDR3 is CASSRDRTMQPQHF. The CDR3 DNA reads as TGTGCCAGCAGCAGGGACAGGACAATGCAGCCCCAGCATTTT.

On this clone: The same CDR3 can be traced to other DNA sequences in this sample. The genes are TRBV7-6 and TRBJ2-5; D uncertain. The CDR3 sequence is 11 residues long. Germline V gene lookup returns CDR1 SGHVS and CDR2 FNYEAQ. V shed 5 bases and J shed 5 bases, with 6 bases lying between them. The chain's CDR3 is CASSPRETQYF. The CDR3 DNA sequence: TGTGCCAGCAGCCCGAGGGAGACCCAGTACTTC.

The rearrangement uses TRBV24-1 and TRBJ2-1, with D maybe TRBD1 (6 bases). V was shortened by 3 bases and J by 2 bases, with 10 bases between the two germline ends. The CDR3 covers 15 residues. From germline, CDR1 is KGHDR and CDR2 SFDVKD. As DNA, the CDR3 is TGTGCCACCAGTGATAATGGGGGCCCCTACAATGAGCAGTTCTTC. Residues: CATSDNGGPYNEQFF.

The chain joins TRBV28 to TRBJ2-5; D is uncertain. CDR1 is MDHEN and CDR2 is SYDVKM in the germline V gene. The CDR3 is made up of 11 amino acids. V was cut by 4 bases and J by 5 bases, with 5 bases left in between. The CDR3 reads CASSSLETQYF. The DNA for the CDR3 is TGTGCCAGCAGTTCATTGGAGACCCAGTACTTC.

This clone was counted only a few times. The rearrangement links TRBV6-2 or TRBV6-3 to TRBJ1-5, with 11 bases fitting TRBD1. The CDR3 covers 15 residues. Germline V gene data show CDR1 as MNHEY and CDR2 as SVGEGT. J gave up 6 bases and V 5 bases, and 6 bases lay outside the gene matches. The CDR3 region has the DNA TGTGCCAGCAGTGGACAGGGGGCAAGATCTCAGCCCCAGCATTTT. It specifies CASSGQGARSQPQHF.

The chain employs TRBV6-5 and TRBJ1-3; maybe TRBD1 (5 bases). Germline V gene data show CDR1 as MNHEY and CDR2 as SVGAGI. CDR3 length equals 15 residues. V was pared by 5 bases and J by 0 bases, with 11 bases between. In DNA form, the CDR3 reads TGTGCCAGCAGTCCGGGGGATATCTCTGGAAACACCATATATTTT. This encodes CASSPGDISGNTIYF.

The chain recombines TRBV11-2 with TRBJ1-3, with TRBD1 as a possible D gene (5 bases). The CDR3 runs 15 residues. V was cut by 5 bases and J by 0 bases, with 11 bases left in between. Looked up from germline, CDR1 is SGHAT and CDR2 is FQNNGV. The CDR3 is CASSRYQGSGNTIYF. For the CDR3, the DNA is TGTGCCAGCAGCCGGTACCAGGGCTCTGGAAACACCATATATTTT.

The chain combines TRBV4-2 with TRBJ2-3; D not certain. Germline assignment: CDR1 LGHNA and CDR2 YNFKEQ. The CDR3 runs 17 residues. The V end was cut by 0 bases, the J end by 2 bases, with 15 bases between. The CDR3 reads CASSQDYRTGVTDTQYF. The CDR3 nucleotides are TGTGCCAGCAGCCAAGATTATCGAACCGGAGTCACAGATACGCAGTATTTT.

The V call is TRBV5-6, the J call TRBJ2-5; a weak D match, TRBD1 (6 bases). The CDR3 length is 13 residues. Trimming shortened V by 4 bases and J by 5 bases, and 12 bases separated the two germline ends. Germline CDR1 reads SGHDT; CDR2 reads YYEEEE. The CDR3 sequence is CASSGTGHETQYF. The DNA of the CDR3 is TGTGCCAGCAGCGGTACAGGGCACGAGACCCAGTACTTC.

A note on this clone: At one boundary the junction diverges from the germline segment, which might be a read error. This sequence joins TRBV3-1 (or the pseudogene TRBV3-2) and TRBJ1-1; possibly TRBD1 for D (5 bases). The V gene's germline CDR1 is LGHDT and CDR2 YNNKEL (reference sequence). This CDR3 has 13 residues. The CDR3 sequence: CASSHQKGTGAFF. DNA of the CDR3: TGTGCCAGCAGCCACCAGAAAGGGACTGGAGCTTTCTTT.

This chain joins TRBV10-3 and TRBJ1-2, with TRBD1 matching 7 bases. Germline V gene sequence: CDR1 ENHRY, CDR2 SYGVKD. The CDR3 length is 14 residues. With 4 bases clipped from V and 2 bases from J, the junction kept 4 bases outside the gene matches. The CDR3 nucleotides read TGTGCCATCAGTGGGGACAGCGTAAACTATGGCTACACCTTC. Its translation is CAISGDSVNYGYTF.

The chain uses TRBV19 and TRBJ2-1, with 10 bases lining up with TRBD2. This CDR3 comprises 18 residues. From germline, CDR1 is LNHDA and CDR2 SQIVND (reference sequence). Trimming cost V 3 bases and J 8 bases; bases outside gene matches: 16. Here the CDR3 reads CASSIRLDQREGIDEQFF. The CDR3, as DNA: TGTGCCAGTAGTATCAGGCTGGATCAGCGGGAGGGCATCGATGAGCAGTTCTTC.

This chain joins TRBV6-5 and TRBJ2-7; D gene uncertain. This CDR3 comprises 13 residues. Trimming pared 2 bases from V and 3 bases from J, leaving 8 bases between. Germline values: CDR1 MNHEY, CDR2 SVGAGI. This chain's CDR3 is CASSYPPGYEQYF. The CDR3 bases are TGTGCCAGCAGTTACCCGCCGGGCTACGAGCAGTACTTC.

The chain links TRBV7-2 to TRBJ1-6, with 8 bases identical to TRBD1. The V gene's germline CDR1 is SGHTA and CDR2 FQGNSA. The V and J ends lost 5 bases and 6 bases, in that order; junction bases with no gene match: 9. The CDR3 runs to 16 residues. CDR3 amino acids: CASSTSGGPTNSPLHF. CDR3 nucleotide sequence: TGTGCCAGCAGCACGTCAGGGGGCCCTACTAATTCACCCCTCCACTTT.

V is TRBV4-3 and J is TRBJ2-3, with 12 bases fitting TRBD2. With V trimmed by 1 base and J by 0 bases, 5 bases remained unmatched. The CDR3 is 18 amino acids. The germline V gene has CDR1 LGHNA and CDR2 YSLEER. The DNA for the CDR3 is TGCGCCAGCAGCCAAGGGACTAGCGGGATATCTAGCACAGATACGCAGTATTTT. Amino acid sequence: CASSQGTSGISSTDTQYF.

This rearrangement joins TRBV12-5 to TRBJ2-3; weak D call: TRBD1 (6 bases). V was shortened by 0 bases and J by 1 base, with 14 bases between the two germline ends. Germline V gene sequence: CDR1 LGHNT, CDR2 FRNRAP. The CDR3 consists of 17 residues. Here the CDR3 DNA reads TGTGCTAGTGGTTTGGTACGTGGGGGCGCGCGCACAGATACGCAGTATTTT. Protein product: CASGLVRGGARTDTQYF.

The gene calls are TRBV7-2 and TRBJ1-4, with D unclear. This CDR3 is 16 amino acids long. V was clipped by 1 base and J by 8 bases, with 17 bases between them. Per germline, CDR1 SGHTA and CDR2 FQGNSA. CDR3 coding DNA: TGTGCCAGCAGCTTAGTGCCGCCCCCTGCGAAGGAAAAACTGTTTTTT. It is translated as CASSLVPPPAKEKLFF.

The V and J genes are TRBV19 and TRBJ1-6, with D possibly being TRBD1 (6 bases). Germline CDR1 is LNHDA and CDR2 is SQIVND (reference sequence). This CDR3 has 16 residues. Between the trimmed V and J ends, which lost 0 bases and 6 bases, there was a span of 12 bases. The CDR3 region is CASSIDRRDINSPLHF. The CDR3, as DNA: TGTGCCAGTAGTATAGATCGTCGGGACATTAATTCACCCCTCCACTTT.

The CDR3 sequence: CASSPGQNREFSEKLFF. DNA of the CDR3: TGCGCCAGCAGCCCAGGACAAAACAGGGAATTTTCGGAAAAACTGTTTTTT. The rearrangement uses TRBV5-1 and TRBJ1-4; perhaps TRBD1 as D (6 bases). Germline loops: CDR1 SGHRS, CDR2 YFSETQ. The V end was cut by 4 bases, the J end by 8 bases, with 24 bases between. This CDR3 comprises 17 residues.

The chain recombines TRBV7-2 with TRBJ1-3, with unresolved D. The CDR3 is 16 residues long. CDR1 and CDR2 (germline): SGHTA, FQGNSA. With 1 base removed from V and 0 bases from J, the gap between germline ends came to 10 bases. The CDR3 protein is CASSLGHPSSGNTIYF. The CDR3 nucleotides are TGTGCCAGCAGCTTAGGCCACCCGAGCTCTGGAAACACCATATATTTT.

V gene TRBV6-4 combines with J gene TRBJ1-5; D may be TRBD1 (5 bases). V was pared by 3 bases and J by 11 bases, with 17 bases between. CDR1 MRHNA and CDR2 SNTAGT come from the germline V gene. There are 14 residues in the CDR3. The CDR3 DNA reads TGTGCCAGCAGTGAGATGGCGGGGCGAGGAGCCCAGCATTTT. Translating gives CASSEMAGRGAQHF.

This clone is termed medium-sized. V gene TRBV7-2 combines with J gene TRBJ2-7; D is possibly TRBD2 (7 bases). This CDR3 is 17 amino acids long. V lost 5 bases, J lost 2 bases, and 22 bases lay in between. Germline-derived CDR1 and CDR2 are SGHTA and FQGNSA. As DNA, the CDR3 is TGTGCCAGCAGCCGCGCTAGGGGGGGGAGTAAGACCTACGAGCAGTACTTC. It yields the protein CASSRARGGSKTYEQYF. The whole variable domain, remainder taken from reference TRBV7-2 and TRBJ2-7, is GAGVSQSPSNKVTEKGKDVELRCDPISGHTALYWYRQSLGQGLEFLIYFQGNSAPDKSGLPSDRFSAERTGGSVSTLTIQRTQQEDSAVYLCASSRARGGSKTYEQYFGPGTRLTVT.

This chain joins TRBV28 and TRBJ2-5, with 7 bases aligning to TRBD2. The CDR3 sequence is 12 residues long. Germline trimming cut 6 bases from V and 10 bases from J; bases unmatched to any gene: 8. From germline, CDR1 is MDHEN and CDR2 SYDVKM. This CDR3 is CASRRPGGSQYF. For the CDR3, the DNA is TGTGCCAGCAGAAGACCGGGGGGTAGCCAGTACTTC.

The genes are TRBV7-9 and TRBJ2-3; 13 bases match TRBD2. The CDR3 runs to 16 residues. V gave up 3 bases and J gave up 3 bases; unmatched junction bases: 3. CDR1 is SEHNR and CDR2 is FQNEAQ in the germline V gene (reference sequence). CDR3 region: CASSFSGLAGTDTQYF. The CDR3, as DNA: TGTGCCAGCAGCTTCTCGGGACTAGCGGGAACAGATACGCAGTATTTT.

The chain combines TRBV7-9 with TRBJ1-3; D is ambiguous. The CDR3 extends over 14 amino acids. CDR1 is SEHNR and CDR2 is FQNEAQ in the germline V gene (reference sequence). Trimming removed 1 base from V and 7 bases from J, with 11 bases in between. Here the CDR3 reads CASSLDGARNTIYF. The CDR3 coding sequence is TGTGCCAGCAGCTTAGACGGTGCTCGGAACACCATATATTTT.

This chain uses TRBV10-3 with TRBJ1-1, with D maybe TRBD1 (5 bases). The germline CDR1 and CDR2 sequences are ENHRY and SYGVKD. With 6 bases removed from V and 5 bases from J, the gap between germline ends came to 16 bases. The CDR3 is made up of 14 amino acids. DNA of the CDR3: TGTGCCATCAGAGTGGACGCCGGGGGTACTGAAGCTTTCTTT. It yields the protein CAIRVDAGGTEAFF.

V gene TRBV4-1 combines with J gene TRBJ1-4; TRBD1 agrees at 9 bases. V trimming: 3 bases; J trimming: 8 bases; junction bases outside the gene matches: 10. CDR1 and CDR2 (germline): MGHRA, YSYEKL. The CDR3 sequence is 16 residues long. As DNA, the CDR3 is TGCGCCAGCAGCCAGGAAACAGGGGGCTATTCCGAAAAACTGTTTTTT. Protein product: CASSQETGGYSEKLFF.